This record covers a single TCR beta chain. The antigen is undetermined. The data originate from a study of cytomegalovirus exposure and HLA in healthy donors. Findings and limits, study-wide: Later genetic work tied a missense DCLRE1C variant to beta-chain V and J trimming. High sensitivity and specificity were reportedly achieved when the classifier diagnosed cytomegalovirus status. Near-uniform donor sequencing depth was presumed by presence/absence analyses. Cytomegalovirus association was assigned to approximately 160 TCR beta chains.

Primers included in the PCR were 60 Vbeta and 13 Jbeta primers. Sequenced by immunoSEQ multiplex PCR; TCRdb stores in-frame clones only, minus some. The sample includes more than 95,000 clones, around 78% seen only once; the top ten take roughly 4%. V trimming: 6 bases; J trimming: 8 bases; junction bases outside the gene matches: 7. CDR3 length equals 12 residues. Germline-derived CDR1 and CDR2 are SGDLS and YYNGEE. The chain joins TRBV9 to TRBJ1-2; 7 bases match TRBD1. The sequence was collected from a man between 40 and 49 years old in good health and CMV-seronegative. Source material: PBMCs. The CDR3 DNA is TGTGCCAGCAACAGGGCAGGGGGAGGCTACACCTTC. Translating it yields CASNRAGGGYTF.